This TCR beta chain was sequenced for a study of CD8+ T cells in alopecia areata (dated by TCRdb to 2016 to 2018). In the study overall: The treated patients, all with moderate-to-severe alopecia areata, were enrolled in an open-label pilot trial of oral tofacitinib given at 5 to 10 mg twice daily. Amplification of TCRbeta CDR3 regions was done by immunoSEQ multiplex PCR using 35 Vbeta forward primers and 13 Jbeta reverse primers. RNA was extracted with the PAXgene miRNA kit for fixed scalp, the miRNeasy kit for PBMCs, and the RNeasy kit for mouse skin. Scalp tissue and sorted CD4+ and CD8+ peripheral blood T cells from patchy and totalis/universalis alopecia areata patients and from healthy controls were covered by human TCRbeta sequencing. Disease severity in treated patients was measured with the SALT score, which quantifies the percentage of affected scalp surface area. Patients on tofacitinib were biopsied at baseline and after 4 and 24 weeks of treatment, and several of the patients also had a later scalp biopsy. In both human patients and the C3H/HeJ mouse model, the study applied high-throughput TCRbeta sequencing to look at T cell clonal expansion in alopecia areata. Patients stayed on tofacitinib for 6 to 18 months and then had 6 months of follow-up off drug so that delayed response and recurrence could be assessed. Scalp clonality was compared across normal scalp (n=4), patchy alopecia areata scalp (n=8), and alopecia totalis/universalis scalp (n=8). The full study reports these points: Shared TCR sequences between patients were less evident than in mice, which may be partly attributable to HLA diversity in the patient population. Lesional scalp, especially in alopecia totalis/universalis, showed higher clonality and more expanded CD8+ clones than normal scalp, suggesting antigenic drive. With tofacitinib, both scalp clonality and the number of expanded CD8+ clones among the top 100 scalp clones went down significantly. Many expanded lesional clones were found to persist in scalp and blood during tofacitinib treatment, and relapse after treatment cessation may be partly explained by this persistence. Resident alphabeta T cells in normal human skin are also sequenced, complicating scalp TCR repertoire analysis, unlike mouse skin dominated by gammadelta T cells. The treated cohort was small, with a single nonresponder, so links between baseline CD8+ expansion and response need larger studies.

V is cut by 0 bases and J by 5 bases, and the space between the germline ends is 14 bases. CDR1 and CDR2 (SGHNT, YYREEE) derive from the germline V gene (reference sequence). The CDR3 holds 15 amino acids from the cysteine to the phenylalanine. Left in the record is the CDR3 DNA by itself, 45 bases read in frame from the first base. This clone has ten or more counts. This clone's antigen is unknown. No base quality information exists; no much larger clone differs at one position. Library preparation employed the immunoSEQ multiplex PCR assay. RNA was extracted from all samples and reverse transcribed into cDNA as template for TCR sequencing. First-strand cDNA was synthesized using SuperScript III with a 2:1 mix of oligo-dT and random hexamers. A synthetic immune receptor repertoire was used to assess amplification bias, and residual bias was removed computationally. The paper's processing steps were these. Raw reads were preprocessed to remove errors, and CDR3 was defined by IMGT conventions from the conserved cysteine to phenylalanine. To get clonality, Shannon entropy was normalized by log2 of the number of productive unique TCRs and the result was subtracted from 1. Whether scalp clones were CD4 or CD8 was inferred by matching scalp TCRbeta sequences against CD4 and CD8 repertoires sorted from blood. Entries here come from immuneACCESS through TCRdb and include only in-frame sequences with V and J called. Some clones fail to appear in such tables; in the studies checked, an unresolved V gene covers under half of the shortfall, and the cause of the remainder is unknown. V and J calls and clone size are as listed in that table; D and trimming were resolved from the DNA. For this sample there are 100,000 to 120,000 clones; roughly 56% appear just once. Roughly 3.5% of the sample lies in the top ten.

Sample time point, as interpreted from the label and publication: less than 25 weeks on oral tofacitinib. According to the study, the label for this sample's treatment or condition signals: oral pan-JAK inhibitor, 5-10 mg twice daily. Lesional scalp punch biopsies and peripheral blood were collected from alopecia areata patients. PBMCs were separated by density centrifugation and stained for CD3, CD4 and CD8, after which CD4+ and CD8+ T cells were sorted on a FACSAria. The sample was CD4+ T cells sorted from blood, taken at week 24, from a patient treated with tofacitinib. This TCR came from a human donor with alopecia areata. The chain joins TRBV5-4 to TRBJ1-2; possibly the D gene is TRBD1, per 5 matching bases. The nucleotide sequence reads TGTGCCAGCAGCTTGGGGGGATCAGGACAATATGGCTACACCTTC. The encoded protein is CASSLGGSGQYGYTF.